This TCR beta chain was identified in a study of identical twins. Germline V gene sequence: CDR1 SNHLY, CDR2 FYNNEI. This CDR3 has 13 amino acids. The V and J ends lost 7 bases and 4 bases respectively, with 10 bases between them. Template switching added a universal primer binding site, and final cDNA carried unique molecular identifiers. Via MiXCR, TCRdb re-called the 5' RACE reads, giving one row per CDR3 protein. The sample consists of roughly 690,000 distinct CDR3 sequences, 21% of them appearing once. These sequences were also reported in another study, on T cells expressing NK-cell markers.

Sequenced input: PBMCs. V gene TRBV2 combines with J gene TRBJ2-2, with D unresolved. The sequence was collected from a woman aged 18-29 years in good health. The CDR3 bases are TGTGCCAGCAACCTCGATCCCACCGGGGAGCTGTTTTTT. Residues: CASNLDPTGELFF. Supplemented by reference TRBV2 and TRBJ2-2, the full variable domain reads EPEVTQTPSHQVTQMGQEVILRCVPISNHLYFYWYRQILGQKVEFLVSFYNNEISEKSEIFDDQFSVERPDGSNFTLKIRSTKLEDSAMYFCASNLDPTGELFFGEGSRLTVL.